This T cell receptor beta chain was obtained from a study of shared clonotypes between healthy human individuals. General study points: Several donors shared about 5% of their naive CD4 clonotypes.

For this clone: Its specificity is not known.

The germline V gene has CDR1 MNHEY and CDR2 SVGAGI. Trimming took 6 bases from V and 3 from J; bases not matched to a gene: 11. There are 15 residues in the CDR3. Donors comprised only Caucasian adults living in Nashville, Tennessee. Both subsets, CD45RA+ naive and CD45RA-negative memory, were split from the CD4+ cells. Original data processing: As immunoSEQ supplied junction-only sequences (without quality scores), filtering differed. Clones were sequenced by immunoSEQ multiplex PCR, and TCRdb holds only the in-frame ones, with some missing. Clone size and V and J calls were adopted from that table, with D and trimming inferred from the DNA. The repertoire holds millions of clones, with 90% to 95% as singletons.

V is TRBV6-5 and J is TRBJ2-7, with 7 bases aligning to TRBD2. Sequenced sample: naive CD4+ T cells sorted from blood. Subset reported: CD45RA+ positively selected. The source of this sequence is a man between 18 and 35 years old in good health. CDR3 coding DNA: TGTGCCAGCAGGAACCGGCTAGCGGCGAACTACGAGCAGTACTTC. Its translation: CASRNRLAANYEQYF.